The sequence of this TCR beta chain was determined in a study of identical twins. Study-level points and caveats: Out-of-frame beta sequences exhibited a weaker degree of excess twin sharing. Zero-insertion analyses could be partly confounded by invariant MAIT and iNKT cells.

A universal primer site arose from template switching, and cDNA bore unique molecular identifiers. MiXCR, applied by TCRdb to the 5' RACE reads, yields one record per CDR3 protein. The sample has about 550,000 distinct CDR3 sequences; about 20% are singletons. This CDR3 contains 16 residues. Germline trimming cut 4 bases from V and 7 bases from J; bases unmatched to any gene: 16. CDR1 and CDR2 (germline): MDHEN, SYDVKM. The sample holds a few counts of this clonotype. No antigen is known for it. This sample also belongs to another study, concerning yellow fever vaccine responses in identical twins.

What was sequenced was CD4+ T cells sorted from blood. The rearrangement uses TRBV28 and TRBJ2-7; 7 nucleotides match TRBD2. The receptor was derived from a woman aged 18-29 years in good health. Here the CDR3 reads CASSSPRGSGMGEQYF. The CDR3 nucleotides are TGTGCCAGCAGTTCACCCCGGGGGAGCGGGATGGGTGAGCAGTACTTC.